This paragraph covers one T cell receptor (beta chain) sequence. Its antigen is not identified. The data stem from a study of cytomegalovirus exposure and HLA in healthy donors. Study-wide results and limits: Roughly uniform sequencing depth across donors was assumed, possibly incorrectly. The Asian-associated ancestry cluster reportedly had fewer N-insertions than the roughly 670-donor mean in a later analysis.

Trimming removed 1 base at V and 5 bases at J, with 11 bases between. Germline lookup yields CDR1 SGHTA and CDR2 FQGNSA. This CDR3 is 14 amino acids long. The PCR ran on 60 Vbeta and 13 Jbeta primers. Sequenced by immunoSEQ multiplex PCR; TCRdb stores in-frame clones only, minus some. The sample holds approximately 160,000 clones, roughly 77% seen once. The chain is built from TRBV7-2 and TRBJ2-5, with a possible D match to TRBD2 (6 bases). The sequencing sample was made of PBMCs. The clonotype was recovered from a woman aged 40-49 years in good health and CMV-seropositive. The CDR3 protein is CASSLGGGFETQYF. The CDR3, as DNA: TGTGCCAGCAGCTTAGGTGGGGGGTTCGAGACCCAGTACTTC.